A single sample gave rise to the 29 T cell receptor beta chains below, sequenced in a study of T-cell memory formation after mild COVID-19. TCRdb re-called the 5' RACE reads with MiXCR, one entry per CDR3 protein. The sample lists about 340,000 distinct CDR3 sequences; 20% to 25% were seen once. The sequenced material came from PBMCs or a T cell subset sorted from them (not recorded which). The receptor set was obtained from a man between 18 and 35 years old who had mild COVID-19 (a few samples of this study predate the infection). Cell type and time point are not known.

The chain's CDR3 is CASSRPGHESGKLFF. The CDR3 DNA follows: TGTGCCAGCAGCCGACCGGGACACGAGTCGGGAAAACTGTTTTTT. The rearrangement uses TRBV12-3 or TRBV12-4 and TRBJ1-4; a weak D match, TRBD1 (6 bases). Trimming cost V 6 bases and J 10 bases, with 21 bases left between them. The CDR3 loop spans 15 amino acids.

The chain recombines TRBV5-5 with TRBJ2-3; the D is unclear. V was cut by 4 bases and J by 2 bases, with 11 bases left in between. The CDR3 spans 14 residues. Germline CDR1 reads SGHKS; CDR2 reads YYEKEE (reference sequence). As DNA, the CDR3 is TGTGCCAGCAGCCTTTGGGAAGACACAGATACGCAGTATTTT. It specifies CASSLWEDTDTQYF.

The J gene is TRBJ2-3, the V gene TRBV3-1, with TRBD2 as a possible D gene (5 bases). The ends were cut back, 3 bases at V and 2 bases at J, with 27 bases in the middle. CDR1 is LGHDT and CDR2 is YNNKEL in the germline V gene (reference sequence). CDR3 size: 20 residues. CDR3 protein: CASSHPGDPPVPIYTDTQYF. The CDR3 bases are TGTGCCAGCAGCCATCCCGGGGATCCCCCTGTCCCGATTTACACAGATACGCAGTATTTT.

The chain employs TRBV27 and TRBJ1-4, with 7 bases identical to TRBD1. Germline values: CDR1 MNHEY, CDR2 SMNVEV (reference sequence). The ends lost 2 bases at V and 4 bases at J; junction bases unmatched: 4. The CDR3 consists of 15 residues. The CDR3 DNA follows: TGTGCCAGCAGTTTAGGCCAGGGGGGTAATGAAAAACTGTTTTTT. Translated: CASSLGQGGNEKLFF. Based on the CDR3 plus reference TRBV27 and TRBJ1-4, the full variable domain is EAQVTQNPRYLITVTGKKLTVTCSQNMNHEYMSWYRQDPGLGLRQIYYSMNVEVTDKGDVPEGYKVSRKEKRNFPLILESPSPNQTSLYFCASSLGQGGNEKLFFGSGTQLSVL.

This chain links TRBV20-1 with TRBJ1-6; weak D call: TRBD1 (6 bases). V gave up 5 bases and J gave up 11 bases, with 16 bases separating them. CDR1 is DFQATT, CDR2 SNEGSKA, per germline (reference sequence). The CDR3 is made up of 13 amino acids. The CDR3 region has the DNA TGCAGTGCTTTGGACAGATACGAAACACCCCTCCACTTT. This translates into CSALDRYETPLHF.

This clonotype was picked up many times. CDR3 nucleotide sequence: TGTGCCAGCAGCTTAGCAGGGCCCTCCTCCTACGAGCAGTACTTC. It yields the protein CASSLAGPSSYEQYF. This chain joins TRBV7-9 and TRBJ2-7; D not certain. The ends were cut back, 0 bases at V and 0 bases at J, with 9 bases in the middle. Germline-derived CDR1 and CDR2 are SEHNR and FQNEAQ (reference sequence). The CDR3 extends over 15 amino acids. Combining the CDR3 with reference TRBV7-9 and TRBJ2-7 gives the whole variable domain DTGVSQNPRHKITKRGQNVTFRCDPISEHNRLYWYRQTLGQGPEFLTYFQNEAQLEKSRLLSDRFSAERPKGSFSTLEIQRTEQGDSAMYLCASSLAGPSSYEQYFGPGTRLTVT.

This clonotype was detected only once. The CDR3 does not end in the conserved phenylalanine or tryptophan, so this is likely a read error. V usage is TRBV6-5 and J usage is TRBJ2-1, with no clear D. CDR3 length: 14 residues. Germline V gene sequence: CDR1 MNHEY, CDR2 SVGAGI. V gave up 0 bases and J gave up 7 bases, with 10 bases separating them. CDR3 sequence reads: CASSYSRSQNEQFL. CDR3 sequence (DNA): TGTGCCAGCAGTTACTCGAGGTCCCAGAATGAGCAGTTCTTA.

This clonotype occurred many times. CDR3 coding DNA: TGTGCCATCAGTTTAGGAGGGACTAGCGGGGGGGCTGGTGAGCAGTTCTTC. This encodes CAISLGGTSGGAGEQFF. The rearrangement links TRBV10-3 to TRBJ2-1, with 16 bases aligning to TRBD2. V gave up 5 bases and J gave up 9 bases; unmatched junction bases: 10. CDR3 length equals 17 residues. Per the germline V gene, CDR1 is ENHRY and CDR2 is SYGVKD.

This clonotype was observed many times. V and J are TRBV18 and TRBJ2-5, with D tentatively TRBD1 (5 bases). Germline assignment: CDR1 KGHSH and CDR2 LQKENI. The ends were cut back, 8 bases at V and 1 base at J, with 11 bases in the middle. This CDR3 contains 13 residues. The CDR3 loop is CASSQGSQETQYF. The CDR3 nucleotides are TGTGCCAGCAGTCAGGGCTCCCAAGAGACCCAGTACTTC.

The CDR3 loop reads CASSAERFGNQPQHF. In DNA, the CDR3 is TGTGCCAGCAGTGCCGAGAGGTTCGGCAATCAGCCCCAGCATTTT. The genes are TRBV12-3 or TRBV12-4 and TRBJ1-5, with no clear D. This CDR3 contains 15 residues. Trimming took 5 bases from V and 2 from J, leaving 13 bases between them.

The chain has TRBV7-9 and TRBJ2-1; 12 bases match TRBD2. Germline assignment: CDR1 SEHNR and CDR2 FQNEAQ (reference sequence). The CDR3 is 17 amino acids. Trimming removed 4 bases from V and 6 bases from J; junction bases left unmatched: 10. As DNA, the CDR3 is TGTGCCAGCAGCTCCTTGGTCGGACTAGCGGGGTTCAATGAGCAGTTCTTC. Translating it yields CASSSLVGLAGFNEQFF.

This clonotype was picked up a small number of times. V gene TRBV5-1 combines with J gene TRBJ2-3; TRBD1 aligns across 9 bases. J gave up 3 bases and V 4 bases, and 6 bases lay outside the gene matches. The CDR3 is 15 residues long. Germline CDR1 is SGHRS and CDR2 is YFSETQ. CDR3 region: CASSDTGQGTDTQYF. In DNA form, the CDR3 reads TGCGCCAGCAGCGACACGGGACAGGGAACAGATACGCAGTATTTT.

This chain joins TRBV29-1 and TRBJ2-5; TRBD1 agrees at 8 bases. This CDR3 contains 12 residues. Germline lookup yields CDR1 SQVTM and CDR2 ANQGSEA. J gave up 2 bases and V 7 bases, and 3 bases lay outside the gene matches. CDR3 sequence: CSADRAQETQYF. As DNA, the CDR3 is TGCAGCGCGGACAGGGCTCAAGAGACCCAGTACTTC. The whole variable domain, remainder taken from reference TRBV29-1 and TRBJ2-5, is SAVISQKPSRDICQRGTSLTIQCQVDSQVTMMFWYRQQPGQSLTLIATANQGSEATYESGFVIDKFPISRPNLTFSTLTVSNMSPEDSSIYLCSADRAQETQYFGPGTRLLVL.

This clonotype has just a few counts. This chain joins TRBV5-1 and TRBJ2-3; D remains ambiguous. Trimming took off 0 bases at V and 6 bases at J, with 8 bases between the two ends. CDR1 and CDR2 from the germline V gene are SGHRS and YFSETQ. The CDR3 contains 13 residues. The CDR3 loop is CASSLEFRDTQYF. The CDR3 DNA reads as TGCGCCAGCAGCTTGGAGTTTCGGGATACGCAGTATTTT.

The rearrangement uses TRBV6-2 or TRBV6-3 and TRBJ2-7, with D possibly being TRBD1 or TRBD2 (5 bases each). V dropped 6 bases and J dropped 6 bases, with 18 bases sitting between them. The CDR3 sequence is 14 residues long. CDR1 and CDR2 from the germline V gene are MNHEY and SVGEGT. CDR3 sequence reads: CASRWDRSQGEQYF. The CDR3 DNA reads TGTGCCAGCAGGTGGGACCGCTCTCAGGGCGAGCAGTACTTC.

The chain employs TRBV3-1 and TRBJ1-1; D may be TRBD1 (5 bases). This CDR3 contains 15 residues. The germline CDR1 and CDR2 sequences are LGHDT and YNNKEL (reference sequence). V dropped 4 bases and J dropped 0 bases, with 12 bases sitting between them. DNA of the CDR3: TGTGCCAGCAGCCGCAAGTGGGGGTTGAACACTGAAGCTTTCTTT. It codes for CASSRKWGLNTEAFF.

This clonotype was detected a few times. The chain recombines TRBV20-1 with TRBJ2-1, with no clear D. CDR3 size: 13 residues. V lost 6 bases to trimming and J lost 5 bases, with 14 bases between them. Germline values: CDR1 DFQATT, CDR2 SNEGSKA (reference sequence). The CDR3 bases are TGCAGTGCCGTCTTATGGCGGAACAATGAGCAGTTCTTC. Its protein is CSAVLWRNNEQFF.

The gene calls are TRBV4-3 and TRBJ2-3; D is unresolved. Germline-derived CDR1 and CDR2 are LGHNA and YSLEER. The CDR3 is 17 amino acids. V was cut by 0 bases and J by 0 bases, with 13 bases left in between. CDR3 amino acids: CASSQEAKVFSTDTQYF. CDR3 coding DNA: TGCGCCAGCAGCCAAGAAGCTAAGGTCTTTAGCACAGATACGCAGTATTTT.

This clonotype appeared a few times. The chain carries TRBV20-1 and TRBJ1-1; a weak D match, TRBD1 (5 bases). In germline, CDR1 is DFQATT, CDR2 SNEGSKA (reference sequence). V lost 2 bases and J lost 2, with 15 bases in between. The CDR3 totals 15 residues. The chain's CDR3 is CSARPPLGPNTEAFF. As DNA, the CDR3 is TGCAGTGCTAGACCCCCCCTGGGACCTAACACTGAAGCTTTCTTT.

A few counts support this clonotype. V gene TRBV5-1 combines with J gene TRBJ1-6; no clear D. There are 13 residues in the CDR3. Germline CDR1 and CDR2: SGHRS and YFSETQ. V shed 2 bases and J shed 7 bases, with 7 bases lying between them. CDR3 DNA: TGCGCCAGCAGCTTCACAGCCAATTCACCCCTCCACTTT. It is translated as CASSFTANSPLHF.

As concerns this clonotype: A junction end diverges from the germline sequence, so it may reflect a read error. The chain recombines TRBV2 with TRBJ2-1, with 7 positions matching TRBD1. Germline V gives CDR1 SNHLY, CDR2 FYNNEI. This CDR3 comprises 12 residues. The CDR3 spells CASTEQGNEQFF. The CDR3 DNA reads TGTGCCAGCACTGAACAGGGGAATGAGCAGTTCTTC.

This clonotype was counted between two and nine times. The rearrangement links TRBV14 to TRBJ2-1; 8 bases match TRBD2. Germline values: CDR1 SGHDN, CDR2 FVKESK. CDR3 length: 19 residues. V dropped 0 bases and J dropped 0; count of bases not matched to a gene: 10. DNA of the CDR3: TGTGCCAGCAGCCAAGATTGGGTAGGCGGGGGGACCTCCTACAATGAGCAGTTCTTC. It yields the protein CASSQDWVGGGTSYNEQFF. Using reference TRBV14 and TRBJ2-1 for the parts outside the CDR3, the full variable domain is EAGVTQFPSHSVIEKGQTVTLRCDPISGHDNLYWYRRVMGKEIKFLLHFVKESKQDESGMPNNRFLAERTGGTYSTLKVQPAELEDSGVYFCASSQDWVGGGTSYNEQFFGPGTRLTVL.

The J gene is TRBJ2-2, the V gene TRBV7-9; 7 bases agree with TRBD1. The CDR3 consists of 15 residues. V shed 6 bases and J 4 bases; nucleotides not matched to a gene: 8. Germline loops: CDR1 SEHNR, CDR2 FQNEAQ (reference sequence). CDR3 coding DNA: TGTGCCAGCAGTCGACAGGGATATGGCACCGGGGAGCTGTTTTTT. This sequence encodes CASSRQGYGTGELFF. The full variable domain, rest sourced from reference TRBV7-9 and TRBJ2-2, is DTGVSQNPRHKITKRGQNVTFRCDPISEHNRLYWYRQTLGQGPEFLTYFQNEAQLEKSRLLSDRFSAERPKGSFSTLEIQRTEQGDSAMYLCASSRQGYGTGELFFGEGSRLTVL.

Regarding this clonotype: A clone one base away is much larger, so this may be a read error. The CDR3 spells CASSANQGSGETRYF. CDR3 coding DNA: TGTGCCAGCAGTGCCAACCAGGGGTCCGGGGAGACCCGGTACTTC. This chain links TRBV12-3 or TRBV12-4 with TRBJ2-5; D may be TRBD1 (6 bases). CDR3 length equals 15 residues.

The table lists this clonotype with a few counts. The gene calls are TRBV20-1 and TRBJ1-2; possible D gene TRBD1, 5 bases. CDR3 size: 17 residues. Germline V gene sequence: CDR1 DFQATT, CDR2 SNEGSKA (reference sequence). V was shortened by 3 bases and J by 0 bases, with 20 bases between the two germline ends. This CDR3 reads CSARRPGPGGANYGYTF. The CDR3 bases are TGCAGTGCTAGGAGGCCGGGACCAGGAGGCGCTAACTATGGCTACACCTTC.

The J gene is TRBJ2-7, the V gene TRBV5-1, with a weak D call TRBD1 (6 bases). The V end lost 0 bases, the J end lost 6 bases, and 16 bases lay between the germline ends. Germline CDR1 and CDR2: SGHRS and YFSETQ. The CDR3 consists of 15 residues. The CDR3, as DNA: TGCGCCAGCAGCTTGGCCGGAACTGGGGGCGGCGAGCAGTACGTC. Its protein is CASSLAGTGGGEQYV.

The sample holds a few counts of this clonotype. The rearrangement joins TRBV4-1 to TRBJ1-1, with TRBD1 matching over 8 bases. The trim removed 4 bases at V and 3 bases at J, leaving 4 bases unmatched. Germline CDR1 and CDR2: MGHRA and YSYEKL. The CDR3 consists of 14 residues. The chain's CDR3 is CASSPGTGYTEAFF. CDR3 nucleotide sequence: TGCGCCAGCAGCCCTGGGACAGGTTACACTGAAGCTTTCTTT.

This clonotype has just a few counts. J is TRBJ2-1 and V is TRBV23-1, with 7 bases fitting TRBD1. TRBV23-1 is classed as an ORF, of uncertain function. Unmatched junction bases numbered 16, after V lost 4 bases and J lost 4 bases. The CDR3 runs 18 residues. The CDR3 nucleotides are TGCGCCAGCAGTCTGGACAGGTCCGGGAATTACGCATACAATGAGCAGTTCTTC. This translates into CASSLDRSGNYAYNEQFF.

The rearrangement uses TRBV7-8 and TRBJ2-5, with D perhaps TRBD1 (5 bases). Germline CDR1 and CDR2: SGHVS and FQNEAQ. V lost 5 bases and J 5 bases, leaving 18 bases between the germline ends. CDR3 length equals 15 residues. The CDR3 loop reads CASSRDRAMRETQYF. The CDR3 DNA follows: TGTGCCAGCAGCCGTGACAGAGCCATGAGGGAGACCCAGTACTTC.